The 10 T cell receptor beta chains listed next were all sequenced from one sample in a study of blood T cells in healthy people across ages. A J-beta primer mix and a sample-barcoded 5' primer were used in a second PCR of about 6 to 12 cycles. One entry per CDR3 protein results from TCRdb running MiXCR on the 5' RACE reads. Here the sample spans around 1.1 million distinct CDR3 sequences, roughly two fifths being singletons. Material for sequencing was blood. The receptor set was obtained from a young man in good health.

This clonotype came up a few times. The CDR3 is CASHNKEGTEVMRNTEAFF. In DNA, the CDR3 is TGTGCCAGCCACAATAAGGAAGGGACAGAGGTAATGAGGAACACTGAAGCTTTCTTT. The chain employs TRBV21-1 and TRBJ1-1; the D call of TRBD1 is as the table states it, not checked on the DNA. TRBV21-1 is reported as a pseudogene. This CDR3 is built from 19 residues.

This clonotype was counted at least ten times. This chain joins TRBV27 and TRBJ2-4; 8 bases agree with TRBD2. Germline trimming cut 4 bases from V and 10 bases from J; bases unmatched to any gene: 3. Germline CDR1 MNHEY, CDR2 SMNVEV (reference sequence). The CDR3 extends over 12 amino acids. The CDR3 is CASSYERGIQYF. The CDR3 DNA reads TGTGCCAGCAGTTATGAGCGGGGGATTCAGTACTTC.

With regard to this clonotype: One end of the junction varies from germline; a read error may be responsible. The genes are TRBV11-2 and TRBJ2-7; D not resolved. The CDR3 consists of 13 residues. Germline values: CDR1 SGHAT, CDR2 FQNNGV. In DNA form, the CDR3 reads TGTGCCAGCAGTTTAGGTGGGGTTGGGAAGCAGTACTTC. Amino acid sequence: CASSLGGVGKQYF. Using reference TRBV11-2 and TRBJ2-7 for the parts outside the CDR3, the full variable domain is EAGVAQSPRYKIIEKRQSVAFWCNPISGHATLYWYQQILGQGPKLLIQFQNNGVVDDSQLPKDRFSAERLKGVDSTLKIQPAKLEDSAVYLCASSLGGVGKQYFGPGTRLTVT.

The chain has TRBV12-3 or TRBV12-4 and TRBJ1-1; D gene uncertain. CDR3 length: 15 amino acids. Trimming took off 3 bases at V and 3 bases at J, with 14 bases between the two ends. Here the CDR3 reads CASSFLRAGDTEAFF. The CDR3 DNA is TGTGCCAGCAGTTTCTTGAGGGCGGGAGACACTGAAGCTTTCTTT.

This rearrangement joins TRBV5-5 to TRBJ1-1, with 7 nucleotides matching TRBD1. V gave up 5 bases and J gave up 1 base; unmatched junction bases: 5. CDR1 and CDR2 from the germline V gene are SGHKS and YYEKEE (reference sequence). This CDR3 is 14 amino acids long. The CDR3 region has the DNA TGTGCCAGCAGTCCACAGGGGTGGAACACTGAAGCTTTCTTT. This encodes CASSPQGWNTEAFF.

The rearrangement joins TRBV7-3 to TRBJ1-1; perhaps TRBD1 as D (5 bases). V was shortened by 5 bases and J by 9 bases, with 16 bases between the two germline ends. CDR1 is SGHTA, CDR2 FQGTGA, per germline. This CDR3 region has 13 residues. CDR3 bases: TGTGCCAGCAGCCCAGGGACTGATTCAAAAGCTTTCTTT. Its protein product is CASSPGTDSKAFF.

The chain combines TRBV7-2 with TRBJ1-5; D remains ambiguous. The CDR3 totals 16 residues. Trimming stripped 2 bases from V and 0 bases from J, with 11 bases between. Germline CDR1 and CDR2: SGHTA and FQGNSA. CDR3 coding DNA: TGTGCCAGCAGCTTATCAGGAATTTATAGCAATCAGCCCCAGCATTTT. Translated: CASSLSGIYSNQPQHF.

The rearrangement uses TRBV27 and TRBJ2-1; TRBD2 might be the D (5 bases). CDR1 and CDR2 (germline): MNHEY, SMNVEV (reference sequence). V was trimmed by 0 bases and J by 9 bases, leaving 9 bases between them. This CDR3 has 13 residues. CDR3 DNA: TGTGCCAGCAGTTTATCGGACTTAGGTGAGCAGTTCTTC. Amino acids: CASSLSDLGEQFF.

This clonotype was counted once. The gene calls are TRBV9 and TRBJ1-2; maybe TRBD1 (6 bases). The CDR3 is 15 residues long. V lost 4 bases and J lost 0, with 13 bases in between. Per the germline V gene, CDR1 is SGDLS and CDR2 is YYNGEE. This chain's CDR3 is CASSTGTSANYGYTF. CDR3 bases: TGTGCCAGCAGCACAGGGACATCTGCTAACTATGGCTACACCTTC.

V usage is TRBV27 and J usage is TRBJ2-3; the D is unclear. Between the trimmed V and J ends, which lost 2 bases and 6 bases, there was a span of 15 bases. The germline V gene encodes CDR1 MNHEY and CDR2 SMNVEV (reference sequence). This CDR3 comprises 15 residues. The CDR3 coding sequence is TGTGCCAGCAGTTTACGCCCCCGCCCCGGGGATACGCAGTATTTT. It codes for CASSLRPRPGDTQYF.